These 26 T cell receptor beta chains came from one sample sequenced in a study of memory CD4+ T cells and cytomegalovirus serostatus. Single viable CD3+CD4+CD8-CD45RO+ cells were sorted as the memory CD4+ T cells. Clones were sequenced by immunoSEQ multiplex PCR, and TCRdb holds only the in-frame ones, with some missing. Among tens of thousands of clones listed, around three quarters were seen once. The source material was memory CD4+ T cells from blood. These receptors were obtained from an adult in good health and CMV-seronegative.

The V gene is TRBV5-1, the J gene TRBJ1-4, with 7 positions matching TRBD1. The ends lost 6 bases at V and 4 bases at J; junction bases unmatched: 6. Germline V gives CDR1 SGHRS, CDR2 YFSETQ. The CDR3 is made up of 14 amino acids. CDR3 loop: CASTPGGGNEKLFF. Written as DNA, the CDR3 is TGCGCCAGCACCCCAGGGGGGGGTAATGAAAAACTGTTTTTT.

The V call is TRBV7-2, the J call TRBJ2-5; D is perhaps TRBD2 (7 bases). V was pared by 1 base and J by 2 bases, with 14 bases between. Per the germline V gene, CDR1 is SGHTA and CDR2 is FQGNSA. This CDR3 contains 16 residues. CDR3: CASSLGRGGGQETQYF. Written as DNA, the CDR3 is TGTGCCAGCAGCTTAGGCCGGGGAGGGGGTCAAGAGACCCAGTACTTC.

This rearrangement joins TRBV7-2 to TRBJ2-1; TRBD2 agrees at 13 bases. CDR3 length equals 16 residues. The trim removed 4 bases at V and 0 bases at J, leaving 0 bases unmatched. Germline CDR1 SGHTA, CDR2 FQGNSA. For the CDR3, the DNA is TGTGCCAGCAGCTGGACTAGCGGGAGCTCCTACAATGAGCAGTTCTTC. Its protein is CASSWTSGSSYNEQFF.

CDR3 sequence: CASSSWGQGETQYF. The CDR3 nucleotides are TGTGCCAGCAGCTCTTGGGGACAGGGAGAGACCCAGTACTTC. V usage is TRBV7-9 and J usage is TRBJ2-5, with 9 nucleotides matching TRBD1. This CDR3 spans 14 amino acids. Germline V gives CDR1 SEHNR, CDR2 FQNEAQ (reference sequence). With V trimmed by 4 bases and J by 4 bases, 4 bases remained unmatched.

The CDR3 loop is CASSPRQVYGNTIYF. The DNA of the CDR3 is TGTGCCAGTAGTCCGAGACAGGTATATGGAAACACCATATATTTT. This chain connects TRBV19 to TRBJ1-3, with D possibly TRBD1 on 6 matching bases. The CDR3 consists of 15 residues. The V gene lost 5 bases and the J gene lost 3 bases, with 14 bases spanning the gap. Germline loops: CDR1 LNHDA, CDR2 SQIVND (reference sequence).

DNA for the CDR3: TGTGCCAGCAGCCGCCATAGCGGGAGGAGTGAGCAGTTCTTC. Translation: CASSRHSGRSEQFF. J is TRBJ2-1 and V is TRBV28; 10 bases are a match to TRBD2. This CDR3 comprises 14 residues. V gave up 6 bases and J gave up 9 bases; unmatched junction bases: 8. The V gene's germline CDR1 is MDHEN and CDR2 SYDVKM.

The rearrangement uses TRBV9 and TRBJ1-3; D remains unclear. The germline V gene encodes CDR1 SGDLS and CDR2 YYNGEE. This CDR3 is built from 13 residues. Trimming took 4 bases from V and 4 from J, leaving 9 bases between them. In DNA form, the CDR3 reads TGTGCCAGCAGCCCCTATGGGGGAAACACCATATATTTT. This encodes CASSPYGGNTIYF.

This clone appeared a few times. The chain recombines TRBV19 with TRBJ2-7; TRBD2 is a possible D gene (5 bases). The CDR3 is made up of 11 amino acids. Germline CDR1 LNHDA, CDR2 SQIVND (reference sequence). V dropped 9 bases and J dropped 6 bases, with 12 bases sitting between them. The CDR3 reads CASRAGFEQYF. As DNA, the CDR3 is TGTGCCAGCCGGGCGGGTTTCGAGCAGTACTTC. The full variable domain, with the rest looked up from reference TRBV19 and TRBJ2-7, is DGGITQSPKYLFRKEGQNVTLSCEQNLNHDAMYWYRQDPGQGLRLIYYSQIVNDFQKGDIAEGYSVSREKKESFPLTVTSAQKNPTAFYLCASRAGFEQYFGPGTRLTVT.

The chain recombines TRBV9 with TRBJ1-3; D might be TRBD1 (5 bases). V was shortened by 0 bases and J by 1 base, with 11 bases between the two germline ends. The CDR3 is made up of 16 amino acids. Germline loops: CDR1 SGDLS, CDR2 YYNGEE. The CDR3 nucleotides read TGTGCCAGCAGCGTAGGGGAGGGGTATTCTGGAAACACCATATATTTT. Amino acid sequence: CASSVGEGYSGNTIYF. Drawing the rest from reference TRBV9 and TRBJ1-3, the complete variable domain is DSGVTQTPKHLITATGQRVTLRCSPRSGDLSVYWYQQSLDQGLQFLIQYYNGEERAKGNILERFSAQQFPDLHSELNLSSLELGDSALYFCASSVGEGYSGNTIYFGEGSWLTVV.

The chain carries TRBV4-1 and TRBJ2-5, with 11 bases matching TRBD2. This CDR3 is built from 15 residues. Germline V gene sequence: CDR1 MGHRA, CDR2 YSYEKL. The junction had 7 bases not matched to a gene; V was cut back by 5 bases and J by 5 bases. CDR3: CASSSSGGMGETQYF. The DNA of the CDR3 is TGCGCCAGCAGCTCTAGCGGGGGGATGGGGGAGACCCAGTACTTC.

The rearrangement links TRBV12-2 to TRBJ2-1; the table's TRBD2 call for D was not verified on the DNA. TRBV12-2 is classified as a pseudogene. The length of the CDR3 is 14 residues. CDR3 residues: CASRSSRWGTLAFF. For the CDR3, the DNA is TGTGCAAGTCGCTCGAGCAGGTGGGGGACTCTGGCTTTCTTC.

This clone has a handful of counts. V gene TRBV7-2 combines with J gene TRBJ1-2; D not certain. V shed 5 bases and J shed 4 bases, with 5 bases lying between them. The CDR3 runs 11 residues. The germline V gene encodes CDR1 SGHTA and CDR2 FQGNSA. The CDR3 protein is CASSPGYGYTF. The DNA for the CDR3 is TGTGCCAGCAGCCCGGGCTATGGCTACACCTTC.

As to this clone: Other DNA sequences within the sample encode an identical CDR3. V and J are TRBV6-5 and TRBJ2-5; a possible D gene is TRBD2 (5 bases). The germline V gene encodes CDR1 MNHEY and CDR2 SVGAGI. There are 13 residues in the CDR3. Trimming shortened V by 7 bases and J by 0 bases, and 9 bases separated the two germline ends. The CDR3 sequence is CASTRGYQETQYF. In DNA, the CDR3 is TGTGCCAGCACTCGCGGGTACCAAGAGACCCAGTACTTC.

This clone was observed a handful of times. This chain joins TRBV28 and TRBJ1-6; no definite D call. The CDR3 sequence is 14 residues long. Germline V gene sequence: CDR1 MDHEN, CDR2 SYDVKM. The V and J ends lost 2 bases and 12 bases respectively, with 14 bases between them. For the CDR3, the DNA is TGTGCCAGCAGTTTAAGCCCTCAGGTCGGACCCCTCCACTTT. Protein sequence: CASSLSPQVGPLHF.

This clone turned up a few times. This chain connects TRBV6-5 to TRBJ1-2; the match to TRBD1 covers 8 bases. Germline assignment: CDR1 MNHEY and CDR2 SVGAGI. There are 16 residues in the CDR3. J lost 7 bases, V lost 4 bases, and 14 bases had no gene match. This CDR3 reads CASSSQWTGRGRGYTF. DNA of the CDR3: TGTGCCAGCAGTTCCCAATGGACAGGGCGGGGACGTGGCTACACCTTC.

The gene calls are TRBV11-3 and TRBJ2-1; TRBD1 matches 10 bases. Germline CDR1 and CDR2: SGHNT and YENEEA. This CDR3 contains 15 residues. V trimming: 4 bases; J trimming: 7 bases; junction bases outside the gene matches: 7. CDR3 in amino acids: CASSSRGQGINEQFF. DNA for the CDR3: TGTGCCAGCAGCTCCCGGGGACAGGGGATAAATGAGCAGTTCTTC. The full variable domain, rest sourced from reference TRBV11-3 and TRBJ2-1, is EAGVVQSPRYKIIEKKQPVAFWCNPISGHNTLYWYLQNLGQGPELLIRYENEEAVDDSQLPKDRFSAERLKGVDSTLKIQPAELGDSAVYLCASSSRGQGINEQFFGPGTRLTVL.

The chain recombines TRBV7-2 with TRBJ2-1, with TRBD1 as a possible D gene (7 bases). This CDR3 spans 18 amino acids. CDR1 and CDR2 from the germline V gene are SGHTA and FQGNSA. Trimming stripped 1 base from V and 7 bases from J, with 23 bases between. Written as DNA, the CDR3 is TGTGCCAGCAGCTTAGAGGTAAACAGGGGACTCCCGTTTAATGAGCAGTTCTTC. Its translation is CASSLEVNRGLPFNEQFF.

V usage is TRBV6-1 and J usage is TRBJ1-1; D not certain. CDR1 MNHNS and CDR2 SASEGT come from the germline V gene. This CDR3 is built from 13 residues. V was trimmed by 5 bases and J by 0 bases, leaving 7 bases between them. This chain's CDR3 is CASSLLVNTEAFF. The CDR3 DNA sequence: TGTGCCAGCAGTCTCTTAGTGAACACTGAAGCTTTCTTT.

The chain joins TRBV7-2 to TRBJ1-4, with TRBD1 identical over 8 bases. Germline CDR1 is SGHTA and CDR2 is FQGNSA. J gave up 11 bases and V 1 base, and 0 bases lay outside the gene matches. The CDR3 length is 12 residues. The CDR3 coding sequence is TGTGCCAGCAGCTTAGACAGGGGGAAACTGTTTTTT. Its protein is CASSLDRGKLFF.

The chain uses TRBV10-3 and TRBJ1-2; 10 bases line up with TRBD1. Looked up from germline, CDR1 is ENHRY and CDR2 is SYGVKD. V shed 11 bases, J shed 2 bases, and the junction held 8 bases outside the gene matches. This CDR3 is 14 amino acids long. The CDR3 spells CASWGGQGNYGYTF. The CDR3 nucleotides are TGTGCCTCCTGGGGGGGACAGGGGAACTATGGCTACACCTTC.

The gene calls are TRBV7-6 and TRBJ1-1, with D possibly matching TRBD1 (5 bases). This CDR3 comprises 15 residues. Trimming left V 1 base short and J 1 base short, with 10 bases between. Germline assignment: CDR1 SGHVS and CDR2 FNYEAQ. This CDR3 reads CASSLVGAPNTEAFF. CDR3 DNA sequence: TGTGCCAGCAGCTTAGTTGGGGCCCCGAACACTGAAGCTTTCTTT.

To note about this clone: Distinct nucleotide sequences in the sample also encode this CDR3. The gene calls are TRBV7-2 and TRBJ2-7; D not resolved. The V end was cut by 1 base, the J end by 4 bases, with 2 bases between. There are 11 residues in the CDR3. Germline V lookup: CDR1 SGHTA, CDR2 FQGNSA. The CDR3 region is CASSLEYEQYF. Written as DNA, the CDR3 is TGTGCCAGCAGCTTAGAATACGAGCAGTACTTC.

The gene calls are TRBV7-9 and TRBJ2-2; D is unclear. V dropped 5 bases and J dropped 1 base, with 8 bases sitting between them. From germline, CDR1 is SEHNR and CDR2 FQNEAQ (reference sequence). The CDR3 is made up of 14 amino acids. The CDR3 DNA follows: TGTGCCAGCAGCCCCCGAAAGAACACCGGGGAGCTGTTTTTT. Protein: CASSPRKNTGELFF.

This clone has ten or more counts. The chain uses TRBV6-1 and TRBJ1-1, with D hard to call. CDR1 and CDR2 (germline): MNHNS, SASEGT. Trimming pared 7 bases from V and 5 bases from J, leaving 14 bases between. The CDR3 covers 13 residues. The CDR3 bases are TGTGCCAGCAAAAGACAATCGTGGACTGAAGCTTTCTTT. Translation gives CASKRQSWTEAFF.

This chain uses TRBV27 with TRBJ1-2; no clear D gene. With 5 bases removed from V and 2 bases from J, the gap between germline ends came to 9 bases. Germline V lookup: CDR1 MNHEY, CDR2 SMNVEV (reference sequence). The CDR3 covers 13 residues. The DNA of the CDR3 is TGTGCCAGCAGTCCTACAGTGAACTATGGCTACACCTTC. It translates to CASSPTVNYGYTF.

The CDR3 here is CASSVVGLAGNEQFF. The CDR3 DNA sequence: TGTGCCAGCAGCGTGGTGGGACTAGCGGGTAATGAGCAGTTCTTC. This rearrangement joins TRBV7-2 to TRBJ2-1, with 12 bases aligning to TRBD2. The CDR3 has 15 residues. The germline V gene encodes CDR1 SGHTA and CDR2 FQGNSA. Trimming cost V 5 bases and J 7 bases; bases outside gene matches: 6.